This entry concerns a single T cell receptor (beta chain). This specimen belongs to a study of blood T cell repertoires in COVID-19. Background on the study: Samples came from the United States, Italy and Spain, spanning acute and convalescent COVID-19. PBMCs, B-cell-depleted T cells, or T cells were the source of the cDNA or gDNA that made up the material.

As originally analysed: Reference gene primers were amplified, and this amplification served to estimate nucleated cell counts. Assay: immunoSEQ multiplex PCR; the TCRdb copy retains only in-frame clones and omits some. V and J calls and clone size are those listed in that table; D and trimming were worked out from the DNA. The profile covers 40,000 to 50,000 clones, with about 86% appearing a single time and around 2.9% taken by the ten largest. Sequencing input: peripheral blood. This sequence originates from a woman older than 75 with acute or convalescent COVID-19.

Here the CDR3 reads CASRTGYNSPLHF. The CDR3 coding sequence is TGTGCCAGTAGGACAGGGTATAATTCACCCCTCCACTTT. The chain combines TRBV19 with TRBJ1-6, with 7 bases fitting TRBD1. Trimming at V came to 6 bases and at J to 4 bases, leaving 0 bases not matched to a gene. Germline V gene sequence: CDR1 LNHDA, CDR2 SQIVND (reference sequence). This CDR3 has 13 amino acids.